These T cell receptor beta chains were read from a single sample in a study of T cell responses to AZD1222 COVID-19 vaccine. The assay was immunoSEQ multiplex PCR, and TCRdb's table has in-frame clones only and misses some. The repertoire includes about 78,000 clones, 70% to 90% of them detected once, and about 4.8% sits in the top ten. The material sequenced was peripheral blood, taken on day 0 of MenACWY control vaccination. The receptors come from an adult in good health. CDR3s include the opening cysteine and the closing phenylalanine or tryptophan. Each record gives: CDR3 DNA, CDR3 protein, V gene, CDR3 length, clone size, D gene, J gene. The D gene is left open where the match is weak. Rows may omit the clone size; those that give it use once, few, many or a size class.

TGTGCCATCAGTGATACTCTCGGGGGAGAAAAACTGTTTTTT	CAISDTLGGEKLFF	TRBV10-3	14	.	.	TRBJ1-4
TGTGCCAGCAGTTACAGTCCGGGGGCAATGAACACTGAAGCTTTCTTT	CASSYSPGAMNTEAFF	TRBV6-2/TRBV6-3	16	.	.	TRBJ1-1
TGTGCCAGCAGCTTGGGGGGCCGAGAGCTGTTTTTT	CASSLGGRELFF	TRBV5-4	12	few	.	TRBJ2-2
TGTGCCAGTAGTATAGGTGGCTGGAACACTGAAGCTTTCTTT	CASSIGGWNTEAFF	TRBV19	14	.	.	TRBJ1-1
TGTGCCACCGCGGACAGGGGGTCACCCCTCCACTTT	CATADRGSPLHF	TRBV27	12	.	TRBD1	TRBJ1-6
TGTGCCAGCAGACCCGACAGGGAATCTTACTATGGCTACACCTTC	CASRPDRESYYGYTF	TRBV6-6	15	.	TRBD1	TRBJ1-2
TGTGCCAGCAGCGCGACAGGGTTGGAAAATTCACCCCTCCACTTT	CASSATGLENSPLHF	TRBV7-6	15	.	TRBD1	TRBJ1-6
TGTGCCAGCAGCCAAGGGGTGAAACAGGGAGTCACGCAGTATTTT	CASSQGVKQGVTQYF	TRBV3-1/TRBV3-2	15	.	.	TRBJ2-3
TGTGCCATCCTCGGACAGGGGAAGGGCTACACCTTC	CAILGQGKGYTF	TRBV10-3	12	.	TRBD1	TRBJ1-2
TGTGCCAGCAGTCTATTTGGGTACACTGAAGCTTTCTTT	CASSLFGYTEAFF	TRBV27	13	.	.	TRBJ1-1
TGTGCCTGGCAGACAGGGTTTGGGGCCAACGTCCTGACTTTC	CAWQTGFGANVLTF	TRBV30	14	.	TRBD1	TRBJ2-6
TGCGCCAGCAGCCAAGATCGGACGGGCAGGGGCCGGGGAGACACTGAAGCTTTCTTT	CASSQDRTGRGRGDTEAFF	TRBV4-3	19	once	.	TRBJ1-1
TGTGCCAGCAGCACCTGGACTAGCGGTTCTAGCACAGATACGCAGTATTTT	CASSTWTSGSSTDTQYF	TRBV7-2	17	.	TRBD2	TRBJ2-3
TGTGCCAGCATTCCTAGCGGGGGGGCCTACAATGAGCAGTTCTTC	CASIPSGGAYNEQFF	TRBV6-5	15	.	TRBD2	TRBJ2-1
TGTGCCAGCAGTACGAACTACGAGCAGTACTTC	CASSTNYEQYF	TRBV28	11	.	.	TRBJ2-7
TGTGCCAGCAGACTAGGCTCTGGAAACACCATATATTTT	CASRLGSGNTIYF	TRBV6-5	13	.	.	TRBJ1-3